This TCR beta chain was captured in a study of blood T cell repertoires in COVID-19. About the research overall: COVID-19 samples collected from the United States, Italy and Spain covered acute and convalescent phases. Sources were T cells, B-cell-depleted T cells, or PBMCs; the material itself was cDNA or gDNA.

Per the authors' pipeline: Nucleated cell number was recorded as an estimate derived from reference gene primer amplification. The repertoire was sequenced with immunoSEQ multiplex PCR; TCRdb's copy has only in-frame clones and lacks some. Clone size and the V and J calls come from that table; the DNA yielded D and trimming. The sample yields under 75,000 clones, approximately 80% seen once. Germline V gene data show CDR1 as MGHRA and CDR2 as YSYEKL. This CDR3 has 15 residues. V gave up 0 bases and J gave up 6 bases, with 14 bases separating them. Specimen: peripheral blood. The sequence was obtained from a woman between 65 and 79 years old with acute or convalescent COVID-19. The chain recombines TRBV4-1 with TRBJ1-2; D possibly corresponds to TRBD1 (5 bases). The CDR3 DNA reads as TGCGCCAGCAGCCAAGACCCCGGGACTATTGATGGCTACACCTTC. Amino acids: CASSQDPGTIDGYTF.